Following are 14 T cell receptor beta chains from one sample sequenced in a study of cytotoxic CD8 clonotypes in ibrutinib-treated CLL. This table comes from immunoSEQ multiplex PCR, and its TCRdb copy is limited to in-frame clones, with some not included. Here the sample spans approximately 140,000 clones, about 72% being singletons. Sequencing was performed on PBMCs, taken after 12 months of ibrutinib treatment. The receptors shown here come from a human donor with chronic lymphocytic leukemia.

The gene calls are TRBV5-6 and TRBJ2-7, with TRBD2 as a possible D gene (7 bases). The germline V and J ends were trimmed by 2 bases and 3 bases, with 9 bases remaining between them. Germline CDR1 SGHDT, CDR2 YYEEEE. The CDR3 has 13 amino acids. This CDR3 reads CASSFGGLYEQYF. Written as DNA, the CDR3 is TGTGCCAGCAGCTTCGGGGGGCTCTACGAGCAGTACTTC. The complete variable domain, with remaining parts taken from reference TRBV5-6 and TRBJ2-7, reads DAGVTQSPTHLIKTRGQQVTLRCSPKSGHDTVSWYQQALGQGPQFIFQYYEEEERQRGNFPDRFSGHQFPNYSSELNVNALLLGDSALYLCASSFGGLYEQYFGPGTRLTVT.

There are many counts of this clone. The CDR3 spells CASSPSWGPTNYGYTF. The CDR3 coding sequence is TGCGCCAGCAGCCCCTCCTGGGGCCCGACTAACTATGGCTACACCTTC. V gene TRBV5-1 combines with J gene TRBJ1-2, with D possibly being TRBD1 (5 bases). The CDR3 loop spans 16 amino acids. Germline values: CDR1 SGHRS, CDR2 YFSETQ. V was cut by 4 bases and J by 0 bases, with 16 bases left in between.

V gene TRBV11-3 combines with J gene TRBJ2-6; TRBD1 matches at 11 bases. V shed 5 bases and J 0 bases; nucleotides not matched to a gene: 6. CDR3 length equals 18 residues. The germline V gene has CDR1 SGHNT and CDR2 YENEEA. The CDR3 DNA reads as TGTGCCAGCAGCCCAGGACAGGGGGCTAGCTCTGGGGCCAACGTCCTGACTTTC. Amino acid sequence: CASSPGQGASSGANVLTF.

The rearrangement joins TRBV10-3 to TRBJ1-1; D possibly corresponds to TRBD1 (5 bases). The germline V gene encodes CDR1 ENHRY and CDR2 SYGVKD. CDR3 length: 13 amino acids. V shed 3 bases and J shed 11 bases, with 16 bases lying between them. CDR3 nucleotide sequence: TGTGCCATCAGTGAATCCCCCGGGGAGGGGGCTTTCTTT. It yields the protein CAISESPGEGAFF.

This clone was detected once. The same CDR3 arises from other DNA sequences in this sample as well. The CDR3: CAIRATGGALSVEQYF. DNA for the CDR3: TGTGCCATCAGGGCGACAGGGGGCGCTTTATCTGTTGAGCAGTACTTC. The V and J genes are TRBV10-3 and TRBJ2-7; 10 nucleotides match TRBD1. After removal of 6 bases from V and 7 bases from J, the junction contained 15 bases not matched to a gene. Germline V gene sequence: CDR1 ENHRY, CDR2 SYGVKD. The CDR3 is 16 amino acids.

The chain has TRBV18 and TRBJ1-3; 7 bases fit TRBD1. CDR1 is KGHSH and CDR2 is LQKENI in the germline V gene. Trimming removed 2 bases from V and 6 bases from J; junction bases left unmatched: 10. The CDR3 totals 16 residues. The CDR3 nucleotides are TGTGCCAGCTCACCAATCCAGGGGGTTCTTGAAAACACCATATATTTT. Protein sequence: CASSPIQGVLENTIYF.

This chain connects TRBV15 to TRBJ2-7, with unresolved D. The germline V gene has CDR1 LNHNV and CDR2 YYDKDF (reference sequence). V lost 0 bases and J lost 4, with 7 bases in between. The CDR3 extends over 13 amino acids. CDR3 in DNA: TGTGCCACCAGCAGAGATCAGGTTTACGAGCAGTACTTC. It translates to CATSRDQVYEQYF.

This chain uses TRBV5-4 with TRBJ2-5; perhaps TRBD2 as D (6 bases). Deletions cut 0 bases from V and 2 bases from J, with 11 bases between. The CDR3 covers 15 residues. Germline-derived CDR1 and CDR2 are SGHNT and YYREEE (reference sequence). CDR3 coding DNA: TGTGCCAGCAGCTTGGGCCCGGGGGAGCAAGAGACCCAGTACTTC. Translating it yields CASSLGPGEQETQYF. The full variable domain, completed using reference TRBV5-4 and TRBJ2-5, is ETGVTQSPTHLIKTRGQQVTLRCSSQSGHNTVSWYQQALGQGPQFIFQYYREEENGRGNFPPRFSGLQFPNYSSELNVNALELDDSALYLCASSLGPGEQETQYFGPGTRLLVL.

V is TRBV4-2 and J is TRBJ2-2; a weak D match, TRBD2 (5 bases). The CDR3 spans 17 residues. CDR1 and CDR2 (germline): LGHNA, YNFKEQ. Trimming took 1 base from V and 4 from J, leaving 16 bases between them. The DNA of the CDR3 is TGTGCCAGCAGCCAAGCAAGAGTGGACTCTTCCACCGGGGAGCTGTTTTTT. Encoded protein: CASSQARVDSSTGELFF.

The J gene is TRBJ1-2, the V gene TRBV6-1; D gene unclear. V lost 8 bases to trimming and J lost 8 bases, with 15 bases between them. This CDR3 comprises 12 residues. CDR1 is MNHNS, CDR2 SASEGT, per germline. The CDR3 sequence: CASADSYGGYTF. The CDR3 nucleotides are TGTGCCAGCGCCGACTCGTATGGGGGCTACACCTTC.

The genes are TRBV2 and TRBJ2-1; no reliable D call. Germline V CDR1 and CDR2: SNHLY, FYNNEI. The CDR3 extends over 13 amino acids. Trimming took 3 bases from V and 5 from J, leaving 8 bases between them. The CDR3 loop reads CASSDTVHNEQFF. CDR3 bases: TGTGCCAGCAGTGACACAGTACACAATGAGCAGTTCTTC.

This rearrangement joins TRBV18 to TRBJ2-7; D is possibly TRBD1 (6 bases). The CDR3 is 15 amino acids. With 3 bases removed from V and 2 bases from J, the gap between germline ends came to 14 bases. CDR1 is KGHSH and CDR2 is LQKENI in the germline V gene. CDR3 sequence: CASSPGTTPPYEQYF. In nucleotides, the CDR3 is TGTGCCAGCTCACCCGGGACAACTCCGCCCTACGAGCAGTACTTC.

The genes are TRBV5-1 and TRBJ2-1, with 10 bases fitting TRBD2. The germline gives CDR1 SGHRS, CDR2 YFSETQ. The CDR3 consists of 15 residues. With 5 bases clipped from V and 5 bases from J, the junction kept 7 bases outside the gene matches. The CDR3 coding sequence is TGCGCCAGCAGGACACAACTAGCGGGGAACAATGAGCAGTTCTTC. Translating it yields CASRTQLAGNNEQFF.

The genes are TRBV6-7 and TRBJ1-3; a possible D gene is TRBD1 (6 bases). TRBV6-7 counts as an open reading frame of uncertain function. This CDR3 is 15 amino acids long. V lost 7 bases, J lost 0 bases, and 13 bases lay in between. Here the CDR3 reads CASTTGRPSGNTIYF. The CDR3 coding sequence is TGTGCCAGCACGACAGGTCGGCCCTCTGGAAACACCATATATTTT.